This TCR beta chain is drawn from a study of radiotherapy plus CTLA-4 blockade in lung cancer. Trimming cost V 5 bases and J 0 bases, with 11 bases left between them. The CDR3 loop spans 14 amino acids. Germline-derived CDR1 and CDR2 are SGHTA and FQGNSA. A word on this clone: What it binds is not known.

Sequenced by immunoSEQ multiplex PCR; TCRdb stores in-frame clones only, minus some. This sample carries over 30,000 clones, more than 75% of them seen once, and the ten largest clones take around 22%. Findings and limits, study-wide: Reports state that early shifts in blood T cell clones, with interferon-beta, best predicted response. Expansion in blood of tumor-derived TCR clones was seen after radiotherapy plus ipilimumab.

Patients in the study, people with chemo-refractory metastatic non-small-cell lung cancer, received focal radiation plus ipilimumab CTLA-4 blockade. The sample was peripheral blood, taken from a patient treated with radiotherapy plus ipilimumab. The clonotype was recovered from a human donor with non-small cell lung cancer that progressed on radiotherapy plus ipilimumab. J is TRBJ2-7 and V is TRBV7-2; possible D gene TRBD2, 6 bases. CDR3 in amino acids: CASSPAGSSYEQYF. CDR3 in DNA: TGTGCCAGCAGCCCGGCCGGGAGCTCCTACGAGCAGTACTTC.